A single sample is the source of the 32 T cell receptor beta chains below, sequenced in a study of blood T cell repertoires in COVID-19. Profiled with immunoSEQ multiplex PCR; TCRdb holds only in-frame clones, not every one. The table shows about 150,000 clones, with around 91% occurring only once. The sequenced sample was peripheral blood. These receptors came from a woman aged 60-75 years with active COVID-19.

This rearrangement joins TRBV6-2 or TRBV6-3 to TRBJ1-6, with TRBD1 matching over 7 bases. The germline V gene has CDR1 MNHEY and CDR2 SVGEGT. The trim removed 6 bases at V and 9 bases at J, leaving 8 bases unmatched. CDR3 length equals 14 residues. CDR3: CASSPDRVGSPLHF. For the CDR3, the DNA is TGTGCCAGCAGCCCCGACAGGGTGGGTTCACCCCTCCACTTT.

J is TRBJ2-7 and V is TRBV28, with 12 bases lining up with TRBD2. The CDR3 is 20 residues long. Trimming removed 1 base from V and 2 bases from J; junction bases left unmatched: 15. CDR1 MDHEN and CDR2 SYDVKM come from the germline V gene. The CDR3 loop is CASSLSPPGTGLAGPYEQYF. The DNA for the CDR3 is TGTGCCAGCAGTTTATCGCCCCCGGGAACCGGACTAGCGGGACCCTACGAGCAGTACTTC.

The chain uses TRBV11-2 and TRBJ2-7; D is perhaps TRBD2 (6 bases). V dropped 5 bases and J dropped 6 bases, with 17 bases sitting between them. Germline assignment: CDR1 SGHAT and CDR2 FQNNGV. The CDR3 length is 14 residues. DNA of the CDR3: TGTGCCAGCAGCACATACGGGACTCCCTCCGAGCAGTACTTC. The encoded protein is CASSTYGTPSEQYF.

This rearrangement joins TRBV6-6 to TRBJ1-1, with 7 bases identical to TRBD1. This CDR3 comprises 14 residues. V trimming: 5 bases; J trimming: 4 bases; junction bases outside the gene matches: 7. The germline V gene has CDR1 MNHNY and CDR2 SVGAGI (reference sequence). The CDR3, as DNA: TGTGCCAGCAGTCAAGGGACAGTTGGCACTGAAGCTTTCTTT. It specifies CASSQGTVGTEAFF.

The rearrangement links TRBV29-1 to TRBJ2-1; 7 nucleotides agree with TRBD2. V was pared by 4 bases and J by 9 bases, with 9 bases of the junction left unmatched. CDR1 is SQVTM and CDR2 is ANQGSEA in the germline V gene. This CDR3 is 13 amino acids long. CDR3 sequence (DNA): TGCAGCGTTGTGGCGGGAGCGGTAGTTGAGCAGTTCTTC. Its translation is CSVVAGAVVEQFF.

The chain employs TRBV12-3 or TRBV12-4 and TRBJ1-2; TRBD1 might be the D (5 bases). The V and J ends lost 5 bases and 2 bases respectively, with 6 bases between them. The CDR3 consists of 12 residues. The CDR3 sequence: CASSRQNYGYTF. In DNA form, the CDR3 reads TGTGCCAGCAGTCGACAGAACTATGGCTACACCTTC.

This clone was recorded once. The V and J genes are TRBV5-1 and TRBJ2-5; D remains ambiguous. CDR1 is SGHRS, CDR2 YFSETQ, per germline. CDR3 size: 15 residues. Trimming left V 2 bases short and J 3 bases short, with 14 bases between. The CDR3 is CASSFGGGPKETQYF. DNA of the CDR3: TGCGCCAGCAGCTTTGGCGGTGGCCCCAAAGAGACCCAGTACTTC. The full variable domain, rest sourced from reference TRBV5-1 and TRBJ2-5, is KAGVTQTPRYLIKTRGQQVTLSCSPISGHRSVSWYQQTPGQGLQFLFEYFSETQRNKGNFPGRFSGRQFSNSRSEMNVSTLELGDSALYLCASSFGGGPKETQYFGPGTRLLVL.

The genes are TRBV5-6 and TRBJ1-1; D may be TRBD1 (6 bases). V was clipped by 2 bases and J by 1 base, with 9 bases between them. Germline V gene sequence: CDR1 SGHDT, CDR2 YYEEEE. The CDR3 is 14 residues long. The CDR3 sequence is CASSLGQPNTEAFF. Written as DNA, the CDR3 is TGTGCCAGCAGCTTAGGACAGCCGAACACTGAAGCTTTCTTT.

The J gene is TRBJ2-5, the V gene TRBV3-1 (or the pseudogene TRBV3-2), with 10 bases fitting TRBD1. Germline CDR1 is LGHDT and CDR2 is YNNKEL (reference sequence). The CDR3 has 14 amino acids. The V segment lost 5 bases and the J segment 5 bases; nucleotides outside the gene matches: 5. CDR3 loop: CASSSTGGGETQYF. CDR3 in DNA: TGTGCCAGCAGCTCGACAGGGGGCGGGGAGACCCAGTACTTC.

The chain couples TRBV4-3 to TRBJ2-1; D perhaps matches TRBD1 (5 bases). Between the trimmed V and J ends, which lost 2 bases and 8 bases, there was a span of 10 bases. CDR1 is LGHNA and CDR2 is YSLEER in the germline V gene. The CDR3 runs 13 residues. This CDR3 is CASSQLQGDEQFF. As DNA, the CDR3 is TGCGCCAGCAGCCAACTTCAGGGCGATGAGCAGTTCTTC.

The chain employs TRBV28 and TRBJ2-7; 13 positions agree with TRBD2. V lost 2 bases to trimming and J lost 3 bases; unmatched junction nucleotides: 10. Germline V gives CDR1 MDHEN, CDR2 SYDVKM. This CDR3 has 18 residues. CDR3 sequence: CASSLPSLLAGGGYEQYF. In DNA, the CDR3 is TGTGCCAGCAGTTTACCCTCCCTACTAGCGGGAGGGGGCTACGAGCAGTACTTC.

This rearrangement joins TRBV19 to TRBJ1-2, with TRBD1 matching over 10 bases. The CDR3 runs to 13 residues. Losses at the gene ends were 5 bases for V and 7 bases for J; bases not matched to a gene: 4. Germline lookup yields CDR1 LNHDA and CDR2 SQIVND (reference sequence). The chain's CDR3 is CASSLGTGAGYTF. The DNA for the CDR3 is TGTGCCAGTAGTCTTGGGACAGGGGCTGGCTACACCTTC.

The rearrangement links TRBV6-6 to TRBJ1-1, with 8 bases fitting TRBD1. Germline CDR1 MNHNY, CDR2 SVGAGI (reference sequence). The junction had 18 bases not matched to a gene; V was cut back by 5 bases and J by 4 bases. This CDR3 is built from 18 residues. Here the CDR3 reads CASSLGFRLRGRGTEAFF. The CDR3 DNA sequence: TGTGCCAGCAGTCTCGGGTTTAGGCTCAGGGGGCGCGGCACTGAAGCTTTCTTT.

J is TRBJ2-2 and V is TRBV2; D remains unclear. The CDR3 consists of 16 residues. Trimming stripped 6 bases from V and 0 bases from J, with 14 bases between. Germline CDR1 SNHLY, CDR2 FYNNEI. This CDR3 reads CASSAWALANTGELFF. The DNA of the CDR3 is TGTGCCAGCAGCGCCTGGGCCCTCGCGAACACCGGGGAGCTGTTTTTT.

This rearrangement joins TRBV7-2 to TRBJ2-3; 7 nucleotides align to TRBD2. In germline, CDR1 is SGHTA, CDR2 FQGNSA. The trim removed 5 bases at V and 2 bases at J, leaving 10 bases unmatched. The CDR3 runs to 16 residues. CDR3 sequence reads: CASSTELALDTDTQYF. As DNA, the CDR3 is TGTGCCAGCAGCACTGAACTAGCGCTGGACACAGATACGCAGTATTTT.

This clone showed up just a few times. The chain uses TRBV7-8 and TRBJ2-5; D unresolved. This CDR3 comprises 13 residues. CDR1 and CDR2 (germline): SGHVS, FQNEAQ. Trimming stripped 0 bases from V and 2 bases from J, with 4 bases between. The CDR3 region has the DNA TGTGCCAGCAGCTTAGCGCGTCAAGAGACCCAGTACTTC. This codes for CASSLARQETQYF.

V usage is TRBV28 and J usage is TRBJ1-5; D may be TRBD1 (5 bases). The germline gives CDR1 MDHEN, CDR2 SYDVKM. V gave up 3 bases and J gave up 4 bases, with 25 bases separating them. CDR3 length equals 19 residues. CDR3 residues: CASSLLQRAQGGGNQPQHF. The CDR3 DNA reads as TGTGCCAGCAGTTTGCTACAGAGAGCGCAGGGAGGTGGGAATCAGCCCCAGCATTTT.

J is TRBJ2-5 and V is TRBV6-2 or TRBV6-3, with TRBD2 matching 15 bases. CDR1 and CDR2 from the germline V gene are MNHEY and SVGEGT. The CDR3 sequence is 16 residues long. With 4 bases clipped from V and 2 bases from J, the junction kept 2 bases outside the gene matches. DNA for the CDR3: TGTGCCAGCAGTTGGGGACTAGCGGGAGGACAAGAGACCCAGTACTTC. Protein: CASSWGLAGGQETQYF.

V is TRBV18 and J is TRBJ2-7; 7 bases agree with TRBD1. V lost 2 bases to trimming and J lost 1 base; unmatched junction nucleotides: 8. Germline lookup yields CDR1 KGHSH and CDR2 LQKENI. The CDR3 is 16 residues long. The CDR3 sequence is CASSPVGTVESYEQYF. The DNA of the CDR3 is TGTGCCAGCTCACCAGTAGGGACAGTTGAGTCCTACGAGCAGTACTTC. Full variable domain (rest looked up from reference TRBV18 and TRBJ2-7): NAGVMQNPRHLVRRRGQEARLRCSPMKGHSHVYWYRQLPEEGLKFMVYLQKENIIDESGMPKERFSAEFPKEGPSILRIQQVVRGDSAAYFCASSPVGTVESYEQYFGPGTRLTVT.

The chain couples TRBV5-1 to TRBJ2-7, with 9 bases that match TRBD1. The CDR3 is 15 amino acids. V lost 5 bases to trimming and J lost 5 bases; unmatched junction nucleotides: 11. In germline, CDR1 is SGHRS, CDR2 YFSETQ. The CDR3 spells CASRNPGTGPHEQYF. In DNA, the CDR3 is TGCGCCAGCAGAAACCCCGGGACAGGGCCCCACGAGCAGTACTTC.

This chain connects TRBV7-2 to TRBJ1-1; 7 positions agree with TRBD1. CDR1 is SGHTA, CDR2 FQGNSA, per germline. V gave up 5 bases and J gave up 0 bases; unmatched junction bases: 6. The CDR3 runs 15 residues. The CDR3 reads CASSAQGTVNTEAFF. CDR3 in DNA: TGTGCCAGCAGCGCACAGGGGACGGTGAACACTGAAGCTTTCTTT.

This rearrangement joins TRBV10-2 to TRBJ1-4, with D possibly matching TRBD1 (6 bases). The V end lost 0 bases, the J end lost 10 bases, and 12 bases lay between the germline ends. The CDR3 extends over 14 amino acids. Germline V lookup: CDR1 WSHSY, CDR2 SAAADI. The CDR3 loop reads CASSESVGRGKLFF. The CDR3 region has the DNA TGCGCCAGCAGTGAGTCGGTAGGCAGGGGAAAACTGTTTTTT.

The V call is TRBV18, the J call TRBJ2-5, with TRBD2 matching 9 bases. The CDR3 loop spans 17 amino acids. Germline V lookup: CDR1 KGHSH, CDR2 LQKENI. V was pared by 3 bases and J by 1 base, with 9 bases of the junction left unmatched. The CDR3 nucleotides are TGTGCCAGCTCACCTATAGGCGGGAGGGGCGGCCAAGAGACCCAGTACTTC. Its translation is CASSPIGGRGGQETQYF. The variable domain in full, with the rest retrieved from reference TRBV18 and TRBJ2-5, is NAGVMQNPRHLVRRRGQEARLRCSPMKGHSHVYWYRQLPEEGLKFMVYLQKENIIDESGMPKERFSAEFPKEGPSILRIQQVVRGDSAAYFCASSPIGGRGGQETQYFGPGTRLLVL.

The V gene is TRBV3-1 (or the pseudogene TRBV3-2), the J gene TRBJ1-5, with D maybe TRBD1 (6 bases). Per germline, CDR1 LGHDT and CDR2 YNNKEL (reference sequence). V was trimmed by 0 bases and J by 8 bases, leaving 8 bases between them. The CDR3 has 13 residues. CDR3 sequence (DNA): TGTGCCAGCAGCCAAGATCCAGGGGAGCCCCAGCATTTT. Protein sequence: CASSQDPGEPQHF.

This chain uses TRBV20-1 with TRBJ2-7, with 11 bases that match TRBD2. The trim removed 3 bases at V and 6 bases at J, leaving 19 bases unmatched. CDR1 and CDR2 from the germline V gene are DFQATT and SNEGSKA (reference sequence). This CDR3 spans 18 amino acids. The CDR3 sequence is CSASGSGSIAGGPIEQYF. In DNA form, the CDR3 reads TGCAGTGCTAGTGGTAGTGGATCGATAGCGGGAGGGCCGATCGAGCAGTACTTC.

This chain links TRBV9 with TRBJ1-1, with D possibly being TRBD1 (6 bases). Germline CDR1 and CDR2: SGDLS and YYNGEE. V was cut by 2 bases and J by 4 bases, with 15 bases left in between. The CDR3 sequence is 15 residues long. This CDR3 is CASSVGGAQGTEAFF. The CDR3 bases are TGTGCCAGCAGCGTGGGGGGGGCGCAGGGCACTGAAGCTTTCTTT.

The chain uses TRBV5-1 and TRBJ1-6, with 9 bases matching TRBD1. The CDR3 contains 13 residues. Germline CDR1 reads SGHRS; CDR2 reads YFSETQ. V trimming: 6 bases; J trimming: 8 bases; junction bases outside the gene matches: 3. The CDR3 DNA is TGCGCCAGCAAGCGACAGGGGGATTCACCCCTCCACTTT. Protein product: CASKRQGDSPLHF.

The chain is built from TRBV7-2 and TRBJ2-1, with 7 bases lining up with TRBD2. The CDR3 contains 13 residues. CDR1 is SGHTA, CDR2 FQGNSA, per germline. J lost 10 bases, V lost 4 bases, and 7 bases had no gene match. The CDR3 DNA reads TGTGCCAGCAGCTCTGGACTAGTTCAAGAGCAGTTCTTC. Its translation: CASSSGLVQEQFF.

This clone was seen just once. The V gene is TRBV29-1, the J gene TRBJ2-1, with 7 bases aligning to TRBD2. CDR1 is SQVTM, CDR2 ANQGSEA, per germline. Trimming at V came to 8 bases and at J to 1 base, leaving 14 bases not matched to a gene. There are 16 residues in the CDR3. CDR3 nucleotides: TGCAGCACTACGGGAGGAAGGGCCCGTTCCTACAATGAGCAGTTCTTC. Encoded protein: CSTTGGRARSYNEQFF.

The gene calls are TRBV28 and TRBJ2-1; 9 positions agree with TRBD1. Germline V gene sequence: CDR1 MDHEN, CDR2 SYDVKM. Losses at the gene ends were 6 bases for V and 9 bases for J; bases not matched to a gene: 12. The CDR3 sequence is 15 residues long. The CDR3 coding sequence is TGTGCCAGCAGCTTCCCGGGACAGGGAAGGAGTGAGCAGTTCTTC. Its translation is CASSFPGQGRSEQFF.

This clone was seen only once. The chain links TRBV28 to TRBJ2-1; 9 bases line up with TRBD1. The V gene end was trimmed by 4 bases and the J gene end by 4 bases; junction bases not matched to a gene: 5. The CDR3 runs to 15 residues. Per germline, CDR1 MDHEN and CDR2 SYDVKM. In DNA, the CDR3 is TGTGCCAGCAGTTGGGGACAGGGACCTTACAATGAGCAGTTCTTC. It is translated as CASSWGQGPYNEQFF.

The chain employs TRBV5-1 and TRBJ2-2, with TRBD1 identical over 10 bases. This CDR3 has 16 amino acids. After removal of 4 bases from V and 2 bases from J, the junction contained 5 bases not matched to a gene. Germline V gives CDR1 SGHRS, CDR2 YFSETQ. CDR3 protein: CASSGRQGANTGELFF. The CDR3 nucleotides are TGCGCCAGCAGCGGACGACAGGGGGCAAACACCGGGGAGCTGTTTTTT.